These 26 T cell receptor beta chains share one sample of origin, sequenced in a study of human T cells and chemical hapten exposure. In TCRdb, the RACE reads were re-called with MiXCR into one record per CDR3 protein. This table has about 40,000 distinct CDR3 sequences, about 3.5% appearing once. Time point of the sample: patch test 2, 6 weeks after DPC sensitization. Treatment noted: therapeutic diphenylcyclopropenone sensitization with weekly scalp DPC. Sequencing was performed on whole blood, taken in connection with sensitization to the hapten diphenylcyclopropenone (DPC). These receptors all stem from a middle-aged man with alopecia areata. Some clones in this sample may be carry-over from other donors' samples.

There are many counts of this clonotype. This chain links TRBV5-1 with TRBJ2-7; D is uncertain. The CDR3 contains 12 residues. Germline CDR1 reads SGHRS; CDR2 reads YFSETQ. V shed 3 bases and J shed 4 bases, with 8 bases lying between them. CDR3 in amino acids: CASSSTVYEQYF. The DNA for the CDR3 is TGCGCCAGCAGCTCGACGGTATACGAGCAGTACTTC.

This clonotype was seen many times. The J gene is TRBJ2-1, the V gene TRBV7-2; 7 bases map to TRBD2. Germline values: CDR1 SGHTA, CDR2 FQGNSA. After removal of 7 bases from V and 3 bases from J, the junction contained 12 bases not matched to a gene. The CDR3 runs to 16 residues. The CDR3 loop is CASTPLGRENYNEQFF. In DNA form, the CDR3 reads TGTGCCAGCACCCCGTTAGGGAGGGAGAACTACAATGAGCAGTTCTTC.

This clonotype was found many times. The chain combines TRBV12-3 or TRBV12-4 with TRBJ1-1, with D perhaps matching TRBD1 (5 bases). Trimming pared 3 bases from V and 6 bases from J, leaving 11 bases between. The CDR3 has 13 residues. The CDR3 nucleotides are TGTGCCAGCAGTTTTTCCGGGGCCCCTGAAGCTTTCTTT. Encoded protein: CASSFSGAPEAFF.

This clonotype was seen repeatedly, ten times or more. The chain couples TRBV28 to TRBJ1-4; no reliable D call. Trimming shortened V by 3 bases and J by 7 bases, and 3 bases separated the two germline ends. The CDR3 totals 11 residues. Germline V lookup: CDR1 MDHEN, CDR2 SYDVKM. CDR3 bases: TGTGCCAGCAGTTTGGGTGAAAAACTGTTTTTT. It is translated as CASSLGEKLFF.

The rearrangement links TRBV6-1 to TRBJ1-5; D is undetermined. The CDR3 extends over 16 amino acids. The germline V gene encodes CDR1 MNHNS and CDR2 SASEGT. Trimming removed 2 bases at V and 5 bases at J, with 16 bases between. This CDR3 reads CASSESISSGYQPQHF. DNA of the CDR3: TGTGCCAGCAGTGAAAGCATTTCGTCGGGATATCAGCCCCAGCATTTT.

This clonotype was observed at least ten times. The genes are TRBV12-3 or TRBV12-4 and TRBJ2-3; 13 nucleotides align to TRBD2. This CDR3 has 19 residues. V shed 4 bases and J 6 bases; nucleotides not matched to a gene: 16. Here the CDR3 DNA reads TGTGCCAGCAGTTCAAGACCGGTACTAGCGGGAGGGGCCGGGGATACGCAGTATTTT. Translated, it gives CASSSRPVLAGGAGDTQYF.

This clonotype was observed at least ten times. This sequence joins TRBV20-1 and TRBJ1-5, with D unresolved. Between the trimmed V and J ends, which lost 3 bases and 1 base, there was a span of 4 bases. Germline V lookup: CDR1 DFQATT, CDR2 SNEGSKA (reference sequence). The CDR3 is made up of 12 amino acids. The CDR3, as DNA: TGCAGTGCTAGGGGCAGCAATCAGCCCCAGCATTTT. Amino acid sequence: CSARGSNQPQHF.

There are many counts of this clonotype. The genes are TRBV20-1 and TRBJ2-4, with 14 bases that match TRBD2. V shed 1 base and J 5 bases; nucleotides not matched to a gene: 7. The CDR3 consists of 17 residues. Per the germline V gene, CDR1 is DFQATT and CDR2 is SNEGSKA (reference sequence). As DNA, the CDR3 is TGCAGTGCTAGAGTGGGACTAGCGGGAGTGAGGGAAAACATTCAGTACTTC. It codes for CSARVGLAGVRENIQYF.

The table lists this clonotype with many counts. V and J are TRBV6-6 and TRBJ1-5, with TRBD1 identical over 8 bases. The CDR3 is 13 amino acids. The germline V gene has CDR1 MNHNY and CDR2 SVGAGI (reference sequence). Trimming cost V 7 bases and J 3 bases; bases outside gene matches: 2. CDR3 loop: CASTDRVNQPQHF. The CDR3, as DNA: TGTGCCAGCACGGACAGGGTCAATCAGCCCCAGCATTTT.

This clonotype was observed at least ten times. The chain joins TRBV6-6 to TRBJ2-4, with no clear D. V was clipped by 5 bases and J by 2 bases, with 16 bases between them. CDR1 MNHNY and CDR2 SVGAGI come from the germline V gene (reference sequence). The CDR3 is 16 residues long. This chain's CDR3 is CASSAGAAASKNIQYF. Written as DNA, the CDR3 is TGTGCCAGCAGTGCCGGCGCCGCCGCGTCCAAAAACATTCAGTACTTC.

CDR3 nucleotides: TGTGCCAGTAGTCCGGACCTACAAAGGCCCCAGCATTTT. Encoded protein: CASSPDLQRPQHF. The J gene is TRBJ1-5, the V gene TRBV19, with no clear D. Germline assignment: CDR1 LNHDA and CDR2 SQIVND (reference sequence). V dropped 5 bases and J dropped 9 bases, with 14 bases sitting between them. The CDR3 runs 13 residues.

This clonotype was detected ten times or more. The CDR3 nucleotides are TGCGCCAGCAGCCCCCAGACTAGCGGGCTTCACCCCGGCGGGTACAATGAGCAGTTCTTC. Amino acids: CASSPQTSGLHPGGYNEQFF. The V call is TRBV5-1, the J call TRBJ2-1; 10 bases align to TRBD2. Trimming removed 4 bases from V and 4 bases from J; junction bases left unmatched: 20. The germline V gene has CDR1 SGHRS and CDR2 YFSETQ. The CDR3 has 20 residues. Complete variable domain (other parts from reference TRBV5-1 and TRBJ2-1): KAGVTQTPRYLIKTRGQQVTLSCSPISGHRSVSWYQQTPGQGLQFLFEYFSETQRNKGNFPGRFSGRQFSNSRSEMNVSTLELGDSALYLCASSPQTSGLHPGGYNEQFFGPGTRLTVL.

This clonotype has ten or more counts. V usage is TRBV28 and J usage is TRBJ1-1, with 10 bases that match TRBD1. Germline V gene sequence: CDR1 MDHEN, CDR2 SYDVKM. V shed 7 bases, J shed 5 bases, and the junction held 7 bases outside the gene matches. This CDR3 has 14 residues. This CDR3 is CASTAGQGRTEAFF. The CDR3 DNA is TGTGCCAGCACCGCGGGACAGGGGAGAACTGAAGCTTTCTTT.

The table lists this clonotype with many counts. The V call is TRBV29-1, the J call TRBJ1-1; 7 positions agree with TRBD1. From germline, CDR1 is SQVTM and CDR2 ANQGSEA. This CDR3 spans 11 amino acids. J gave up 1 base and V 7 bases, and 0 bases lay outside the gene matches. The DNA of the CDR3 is TGCAGCGACAGGGGGAACACTGAAGCTTTCTTT. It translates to CSDRGNTEAFF.

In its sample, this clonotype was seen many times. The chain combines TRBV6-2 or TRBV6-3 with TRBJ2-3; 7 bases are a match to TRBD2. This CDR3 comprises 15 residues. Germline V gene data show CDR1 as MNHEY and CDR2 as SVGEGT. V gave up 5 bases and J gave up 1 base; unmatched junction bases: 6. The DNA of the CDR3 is TGTGCCAGCAGTGGGGGGGGACTACGCACAGATACGCAGTATTTT. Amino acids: CASSGGGLRTDTQYF.

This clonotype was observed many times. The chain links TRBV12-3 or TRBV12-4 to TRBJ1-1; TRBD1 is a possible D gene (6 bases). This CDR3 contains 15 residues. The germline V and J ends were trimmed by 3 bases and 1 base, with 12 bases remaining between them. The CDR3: CASSLETGSNTEAFF. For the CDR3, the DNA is TGTGCCAGCAGTTTGGAGACAGGCTCGAACACTGAAGCTTTCTTT.

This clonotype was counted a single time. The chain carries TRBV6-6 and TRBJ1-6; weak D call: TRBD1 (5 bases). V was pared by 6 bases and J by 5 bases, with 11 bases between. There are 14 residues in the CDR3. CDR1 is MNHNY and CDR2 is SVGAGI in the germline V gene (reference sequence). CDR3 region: CASRGEGNNSPLHF. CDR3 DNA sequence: TGTGCCAGCAGGGGGGAGGGGAATAATTCACCCCTCCACTTT.

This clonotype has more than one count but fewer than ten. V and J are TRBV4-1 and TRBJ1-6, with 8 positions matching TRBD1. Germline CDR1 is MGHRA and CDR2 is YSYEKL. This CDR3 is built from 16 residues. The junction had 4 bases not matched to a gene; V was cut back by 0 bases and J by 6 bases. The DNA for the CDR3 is TGCGCCAGCAGCCAAGATAGGGACAGGACTAATTCACCCCTCCACTTT. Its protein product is CASSQDRDRTNSPLHF.

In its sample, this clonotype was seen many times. The CDR3 loop is CASSSLVSGTNEQYF. CDR3 DNA: TGTGCCAGCAGCTCCCTAGTTAGCGGGACAAACGAGCAGTACTTC. The J gene is TRBJ2-7, the V gene TRBV7-9; 8 bases match TRBD2. The germline CDR1 and CDR2 sequences are SEHNR and FQNEAQ (reference sequence). V gave up 4 bases and J gave up 5 bases; unmatched junction bases: 10. This CDR3 has 15 residues. The whole variable domain, filled in from reference TRBV7-9 and TRBJ2-7, reads DTGVSQNPRHKITKRGQNVTFRCDPISEHNRLYWYRQTLGQGPEFLTYFQNEAQLEKSRLLSDRFSAERPKGSFSTLEIQRTEQGDSAMYLCASSSLVSGTNEQYFGPGTRLTVT.

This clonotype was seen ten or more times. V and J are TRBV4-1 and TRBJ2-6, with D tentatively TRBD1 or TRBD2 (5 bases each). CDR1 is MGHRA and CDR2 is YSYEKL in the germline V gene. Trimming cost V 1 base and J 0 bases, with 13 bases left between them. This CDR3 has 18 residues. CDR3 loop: CASSQVGTTTSGANVLTF. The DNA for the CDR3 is TGCGCCAGCAGCCAAGTGGGGACGACCACCTCTGGGGCCAACGTCCTGACTTTC.

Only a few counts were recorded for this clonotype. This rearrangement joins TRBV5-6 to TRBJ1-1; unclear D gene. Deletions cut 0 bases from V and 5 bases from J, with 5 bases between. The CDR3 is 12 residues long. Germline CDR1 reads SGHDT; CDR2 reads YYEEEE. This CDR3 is CASSLALTEAFF. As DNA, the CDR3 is TGTGCCAGCAGCTTGGCGCTGACTGAAGCTTTCTTT.

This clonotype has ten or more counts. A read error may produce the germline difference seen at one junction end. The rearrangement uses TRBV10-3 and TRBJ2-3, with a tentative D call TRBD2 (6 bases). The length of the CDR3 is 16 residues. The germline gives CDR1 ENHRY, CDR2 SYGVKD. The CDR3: CAISESTRGSTDTQYF. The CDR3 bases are TGTGCCATCAGTGAGTCGACTCGGGGGAGCACTGATACGCAGTATTTT.

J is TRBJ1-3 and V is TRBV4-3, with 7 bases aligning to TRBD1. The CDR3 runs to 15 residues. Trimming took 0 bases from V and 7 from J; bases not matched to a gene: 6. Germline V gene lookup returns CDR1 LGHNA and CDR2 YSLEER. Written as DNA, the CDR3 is TGCGCCAGCAGCCAAGACGGACAGGCCCTGAACACCATATATTTT. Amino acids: CASSQDGQALNTIYF.

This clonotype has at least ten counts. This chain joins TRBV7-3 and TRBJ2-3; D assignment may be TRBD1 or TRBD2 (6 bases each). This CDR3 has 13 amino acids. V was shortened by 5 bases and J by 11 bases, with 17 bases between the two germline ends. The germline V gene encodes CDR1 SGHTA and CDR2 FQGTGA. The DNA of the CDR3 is TGTGCCAGCAGCCCACTAGGAGGGGGGAGGCAGTATTTT. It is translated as CASSPLGGGRQYF.

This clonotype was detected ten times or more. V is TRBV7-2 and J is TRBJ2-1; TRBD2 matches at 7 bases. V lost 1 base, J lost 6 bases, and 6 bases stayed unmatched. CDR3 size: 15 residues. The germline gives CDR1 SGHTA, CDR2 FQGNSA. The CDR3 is CASSLEGTTLNEQFF. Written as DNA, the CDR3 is TGTGCCAGCAGCTTAGAAGGGACTACTCTCAATGAGCAGTTCTTC.

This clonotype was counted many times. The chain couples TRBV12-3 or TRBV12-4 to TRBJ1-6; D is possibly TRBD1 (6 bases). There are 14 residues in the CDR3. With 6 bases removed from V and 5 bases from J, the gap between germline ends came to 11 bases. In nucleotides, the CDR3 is TGTGCCAGCAGCCTGGACAGAAATAATTCACCCCTCCACTTT. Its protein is CASSLDRNNSPLHF.